This entry is about one T cell receptor beta chain. Antigen unknown. The record originates from a study of OX40 agonist ivuxolimab in advanced cancers. Overall study: Patients got intravenous ivuxolimab at 0.01 to 10 mg/kg every 2 weeks. Participants averaged around 60 years of age (range about 23 to 90) and were approximately 81% male. Study findings and constraints: Expanded clones tended on average to be more numerous among CD8+ T cells than CD4+.

Generated by immunoSEQ multiplex PCR, the TCRdb table keeps only in-frame clones and is missing some. Here the sample spans around 33,000 clones, 84% being singletons. Germline lookup yields CDR1 WSHSY and CDR2 SAAADI. V trimming: 3 bases; J trimming: 0 bases; junction bases outside the gene matches: 11. This CDR3 is built from 20 residues. The origin of this receptor is an adult with an advanced solid tumor such as melanoma, head and neck, liver or kidney cancer. The material sequenced was CD4+ or CD8+ T cells sorted from blood, taken in a trial of the OX40 agonist ivuxolimab. This sequence joins TRBV10-2 and TRBJ2-6; 10 bases are a match to TRBD2. DNA for the CDR3: TGCGCCAGCAGTGACTCGATCCTTGGGACTAGCGTCTCTGGGGCCAACGTCCTGACTTTC. Translation gives CASSDSILGTSVSGANVLTF.